This T cell receptor (beta chain) derives from a study of T-cell memory formation after mild COVID-19. The overall study: Largely donor-specific sequence clusters came from a couple of donors.

The ends were cut back, 4 bases at V and 2 bases at J, with 8 bases in the middle. The CDR3 is 13 amino acids. Germline V gene sequence: CDR1 DFQATT, CDR2 SNEGSKA (reference sequence). Libraries for TCRalpha and TCRbeta carried sample barcodes and unique molecular identifiers via 5'RACE. TCRdb fed the 5' RACE reads into MiXCR, producing one record per CDR3 protein. This sample yields around 250,000 distinct CDR3 sequences, of which roughly 9.4% are seen a single time; 20% to 25% belongs to the top ten. Study observations and caveats: Unconfirmed was the SARS-CoV-2 specificity of second-wave clones that peaked on day 37.

This clonotype was found a few times. Its antigen is unidentified. The clonotype originates from a man between 18 and 35 years old who had mild COVID-19 (a few samples of this study predate the infection). Cell type and time point are not known. Sequenced sample: PBMCs or a T cell subset sorted from them (not recorded which). The gene calls are TRBV20-1 and TRBJ2-2; D is unresolved. CDR3 coding DNA: TGCAGTGCTACGCGGTCCAACACCGGGGAGCTGTTTTTT. As protein: CSATRSNTGELFF.